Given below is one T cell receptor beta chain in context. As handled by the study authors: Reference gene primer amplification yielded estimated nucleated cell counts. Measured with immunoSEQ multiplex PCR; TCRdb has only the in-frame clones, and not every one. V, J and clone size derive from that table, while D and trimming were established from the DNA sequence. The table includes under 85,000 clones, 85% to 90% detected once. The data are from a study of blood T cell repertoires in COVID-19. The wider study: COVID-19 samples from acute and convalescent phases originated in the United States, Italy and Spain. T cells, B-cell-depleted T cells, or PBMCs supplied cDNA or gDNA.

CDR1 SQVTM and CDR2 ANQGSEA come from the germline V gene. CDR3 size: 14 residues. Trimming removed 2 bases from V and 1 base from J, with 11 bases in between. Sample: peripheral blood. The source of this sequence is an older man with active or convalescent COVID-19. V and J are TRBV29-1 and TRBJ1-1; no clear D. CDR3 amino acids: CSVELWASNTEAFF. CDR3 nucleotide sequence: TGCAGCGTTGAATTGTGGGCCTCGAACACTGAAGCTTTCTTT.